Listed here are 15 T cell receptor beta chains from one sample, sequenced in a study of blood T cell repertoires in COVID-19. Libraries were prepared by immunoSEQ multiplex PCR; TCRdb keeps only in-frame clonotypes and omits some of them. The sample includes 150,000 to 200,000 clones, over 70% of them seen just once. Sequencing used peripheral blood. The receptor set was obtained from a man between 65 and 79 years old with acute or convalescent COVID-19.

The gene calls are TRBV5-6 and TRBJ1-6; D remains ambiguous. Germline CDR1 is SGHDT and CDR2 is YYEEEE. The CDR3 consists of 14 residues. V was clipped by 0 bases and J by 6 bases, with 7 bases between them. The CDR3 is CASSLVSSNSPLHF. The DNA for the CDR3 is TGTGCCAGCAGCTTGGTGTCTTCTAATTCACCCCTCCACTTT.

This chain links TRBV29-1 with TRBJ1-2, with a possible D match to TRBD1 (6 bases). V dropped 3 bases and J dropped 8 bases, with 10 bases sitting between them. This CDR3 region has 11 residues. Germline CDR1 SQVTM, CDR2 ANQGSEA. CDR3 nucleotides: TGCAGCGTTGATGCGGGGGCGGGCTACACCTTC. It is translated as CSVDAGAGYTF.

The rearrangement joins TRBV12-5 to TRBJ2-1; 9 bases line up with TRBD2. Per the germline V gene, CDR1 is LGHNT and CDR2 is FRNRAP. V gave up 1 base and J gave up 2 bases; unmatched junction bases: 3. The CDR3 has 16 residues. As DNA, the CDR3 is TGTGCTAGTGGTTTGGGGACTAGCGAAACCTACAATGAGCAGTTCTTC. The encoded protein is CASGLGTSETYNEQFF.

In this sample, this clone turned up many times. The chain combines TRBV5-1 with TRBJ1-1; 8 positions match TRBD1. The J segment lost 3 bases and the V segment lost 2 bases, leaving 6 bases of the junction unmatched. Germline V gives CDR1 SGHRS, CDR2 YFSETQ. CDR3 length: 15 residues. Here the CDR3 DNA reads TGCGCCAGCAGCTTCCAAGCAGGGGGCCACACTGAAGCTTTCTTT. Its translation is CASSFQAGGHTEAFF.

J is TRBJ1-1 and V is TRBV10-3; 7 bases map to TRBD1. CDR1 ENHRY and CDR2 SYGVKD come from the germline V gene. This CDR3 spans 14 amino acids. The V and J ends lost 4 bases and 1 base, in that order; junction bases with no gene match: 3. The CDR3, as DNA: TGTGCCATCAGTGTGGACAGGCCGAACACTGAAGCTTTCTTT. It yields the protein CAISVDRPNTEAFF.

The J gene is TRBJ1-4, the V gene TRBV5-1; TRBD1 aligns across 10 bases. The junction had 5 bases not matched to a gene; V was cut back by 4 bases and J by 8 bases. Germline CDR1 is SGHRS and CDR2 is YFSETQ. The CDR3 sequence is 14 residues long. In nucleotides, the CDR3 is TGCGCCAGCAGCCCGGGACAGGGGCTCGAAAAACTGTTTTTT. Amino acids: CASSPGQGLEKLFF.

Concerning this clone: Other DNA sequences from this sample encode an identical CDR3 as well. J is TRBJ2-6 and V is TRBV24-1, with TRBD1 matching over 7 bases. This CDR3 contains 17 residues. Germline loops: CDR1 KGHDR, CDR2 SFDVKD. The trim removed 6 bases at V and 0 bases at J, leaving 7 bases unmatched. CDR3 coding DNA: TGTGCCACCAGTTCTGGGACAGTCAGCTCTGGGGCCAACGTCCTGACTTTC. It yields the protein CATSSGTVSSGANVLTF.

The chain joins TRBV5-6 to TRBJ1-1; 8 nucleotides match TRBD1. The CDR3 has 15 amino acids. Germline V CDR1 and CDR2: SGHDT, YYEEEE. Unmatched junction bases numbered 11, after V lost 2 bases and J lost 8 bases. In DNA form, the CDR3 reads TGTGCCAGCAGCTTACCAGGCAGGGGGCCTGCCGAAGCTTTCTTT. Translated: CASSLPGRGPAEAFF.

The J gene is TRBJ1-2, the V gene TRBV7-2; tentatively, D is TRBD1 (5 bases). Germline V lookup: CDR1 SGHTA, CDR2 FQGNSA. V gave up 1 base and J gave up 8 bases, with 17 bases separating them. The CDR3 loop spans 15 amino acids. DNA for the CDR3: TGTGCCAGCAGCTTAGGGCAGGGCCAGATAGGGGGCTACACCTTC. Translated: CASSLGQGQIGGYTF.

This clone appeared a single time. V usage is TRBV12-5 and J usage is TRBJ1-2; 10 bases agree with TRBD1. Trimming removed 1 base from V and 4 bases from J; junction bases left unmatched: 3. The CDR3 has 15 amino acids. Looked up from germline, CDR1 is LGHNT and CDR2 is FRNRAP. The CDR3: CASGLADRGSYGYTF. In DNA, the CDR3 is TGTGCTAGTGGTTTGGCGGACAGGGGGAGCTATGGCTACACCTTC.

This chain links TRBV6-5 with TRBJ2-3; a possible D gene is TRBD1 (6 bases). CDR3 length: 12 residues. Germline V gene data show CDR1 as MNHEY and CDR2 as SVGAGI. The ends were cut back, 7 bases at V and 8 bases at J, with 13 bases in the middle. The CDR3 region has the DNA TGTGCCAGCATTAACAGGGAAGGTACGCAGTATTTT. Translating it yields CASINREGTQYF.

The chain links TRBV10-3 to TRBJ1-5; 8 bases are a match to TRBD1. Trimming at V came to 6 bases and at J to 6 bases, leaving 7 bases not matched to a gene. CDR1 ENHRY and CDR2 SYGVKD come from the germline V gene. This CDR3 contains 14 residues. For the CDR3, the DNA is TGTGCCATCAGGACGACAGGGGACGGTCAGCCCCAGCATTTT. Its translation: CAIRTTGDGQPQHF.

This clone was counted a few times. The chain is built from TRBV5-4 and TRBJ2-5; weak D call: TRBD1 (5 bases). The CDR3 totals 14 residues. CDR1 is SGHNT, CDR2 YYREEE, per germline (reference sequence). Deletions cut 0 bases from V and 2 bases from J, with 8 bases between. The CDR3 DNA is TGTGCCAGCAGCTTGGCTGGGGCGCAAGAGACCCAGTACTTC. Translating it yields CASSLAGAQETQYF. Together with reference TRBV5-4 and TRBJ2-5, the CDR3 gives the full variable domain: ETGVTQSPTHLIKTRGQQVTLRCSSQSGHNTVSWYQQALGQGPQFIFQYYREEENGRGNFPPRFSGLQFPNYSSELNVNALELDDSALYLCASSLAGAQETQYFGPGTRLLVL.

The rearrangement uses TRBV27 and TRBJ1-5, with D tentatively TRBD1 (5 bases). Germline CDR1 MNHEY, CDR2 SMNVEV (reference sequence). The CDR3 spans 14 residues. V was cut by 3 bases and J by 3 bases, with 9 bases left in between. The chain's CDR3 is CASSFLGDNQPQHF. The CDR3 region has the DNA TGTGCCAGCAGTTTTTTAGGGGACAATCAGCCCCAGCATTTT.

The V and J genes are TRBV28 and TRBJ1-3; D is unclear. Germline CDR1 is MDHEN and CDR2 is SYDVKM. V was pared by 2 bases and J by 0 bases, with 5 bases between. The CDR3 spans 14 residues. CDR3: CASSLGDSGNTIYF. CDR3 coding DNA: TGTGCCAGCAGTTTAGGAGACTCTGGAAACACCATATATTTT.